These 9 T cell receptor beta chains originate from one sample sequenced in a study of cytomegalovirus exposure and HLA in healthy donors. Amplification used 60 Vbeta primers and 13 Jbeta primers. Libraries were prepared by immunoSEQ multiplex PCR; TCRdb keeps only in-frame clonotypes and omits some of them. Recorded for this sample: more than 200,000 clones. Sequenced sample: PBMCs. All receptors derive from a woman aged 25-40 years in good health and CMV-seropositive.

The V gene is TRBV7-9, the J gene TRBJ1-5; D perhaps matches TRBD1 (6 bases). Germline CDR1 and CDR2: SEHNR and FQNEAQ (reference sequence). With 6 bases removed from V and 6 bases from J, the gap between germline ends came to 12 bases. CDR3 length equals 13 residues. In DNA, the CDR3 is TGTGCCAGCAGTGGGGCAGGGGCTCAGCCCCAGCATTTT. This gives the protein CASSGAGAQPQHF. Full variable domain (missing parts from reference TRBV7-9 and TRBJ1-5): DTGVSQNPRHKITKRGQNVTFRCDPISEHNRLYWYRQTLGQGPEFLTYFQNEAQLEKSRLLSDRFSAERPKGSFSTLEIQRTEQGDSAMYLCASSGAGAQPQHFGDGTRLSIL.

The chain combines TRBV30 with TRBJ1-1, with D perhaps TRBD1 (5 bases). The germline gives CDR1 GTSNPN, CDR2 SVGIG (reference sequence). The CDR3 loop spans 12 amino acids. Trimming pared 7 bases from V and 5 bases from J, leaving 14 bases between. The CDR3 spells CAFRWGGTEAFF. For the CDR3, the DNA is TGTGCCTTCCGGTGGGGGGGAACTGAAGCTTTCTTT.

The chain carries TRBV6-1 and TRBJ2-3; D perhaps matches TRBD2 (6 bases). CDR1 and CDR2 from the germline V gene are MNHNS and SASEGT. The CDR3 has 13 residues. V was trimmed by 6 bases and J by 0 bases, leaving 7 bases between them. CDR3 residues: CASRGTSTDTQYF. Here the CDR3 DNA reads TGTGCCAGCAGGGGGACTAGCACAGATACGCAGTATTTT.

The chain links TRBV4-1 to TRBJ2-1, with 7 bases identical to TRBD2. Germline trimming cut 1 base from V and 12 bases from J; bases unmatched to any gene: 18. Germline V CDR1 and CDR2: MGHRA, YSYEKL. The CDR3 is made up of 17 amino acids. The CDR3: CASSQGPGTNQPRGQFF. The CDR3 region has the DNA TGCGCCAGCAGCCAAGGGCCCGGGACTAACCAACCCCGGGGGCAGTTCTTC.

The chain combines TRBV6-6 with TRBJ1-5, with D possibly matching TRBD1 (5 bases). The V gene lost 7 bases and the J gene lost 3 bases, with 10 bases spanning the gap. Germline lookup yields CDR1 MNHNY and CDR2 SVGAGI (reference sequence). CDR3 length: 13 residues. The CDR3: CASIQGINQPQHF. The CDR3 region has the DNA TGTGCCAGCATTCAGGGAATCAATCAGCCCCAGCATTTT.

The chain has TRBV5-1 and TRBJ2-1; TRBD1 matches 9 bases. The CDR3 sequence is 17 residues long. J lost 3 bases, V lost 4 bases, and 11 bases had no gene match. Germline-derived CDR1 and CDR2 are SGHRS and YFSETQ. In DNA, the CDR3 is TGCGCCAGCAGCCCGCGACAGGGGGGTACGGGCTACAATGAGCAGTTCTTC. Amino acid sequence: CASSPRQGGTGYNEQFF.

To note about this clone: A junction end diverges from the germline sequence, so it may reflect a read error. The chain is built from TRBV25-1 and TRBJ2-2, with 7 bases identical to TRBD1. The germline gives CDR1 MGHDK, CDR2 SYGVNS. CDR3 length equals 14 residues. The CDR3 nucleotides read TGTGCCAGCTCCGGGACAGCGAACACCGTGGAGCTGTTTTTT. Translating gives CASSGTANTVELFF.

The chain uses TRBV6-5 and TRBJ2-5, with TRBD1 as a possible D gene (6 bases). The CDR3 is 15 residues long. Germline V lookup: CDR1 MNHEY, CDR2 SVGAGI. The V end was cut by 2 bases, the J end by 1 base, with 11 bases between. The CDR3, as DNA: TGTGCCAGCAGTTACAGCAACAGGGTCCAAGAGACCCAGTACTTC. This gives the protein CASSYSNRVQETQYF.

The V and J genes are TRBV6-1 and TRBJ1-6; 7 positions match TRBD1. V lost 2 bases to trimming and J lost 7 bases; unmatched junction nucleotides: 5. Germline CDR1 and CDR2: MNHNS and SASEGT. The CDR3 totals 15 residues. The CDR3 nucleotides read TGTGCCAGCAGTGAACAACGACAGGGCAATTCACCCCTCCACTTT. Translating it yields CASSEQRQGNSPLHF.